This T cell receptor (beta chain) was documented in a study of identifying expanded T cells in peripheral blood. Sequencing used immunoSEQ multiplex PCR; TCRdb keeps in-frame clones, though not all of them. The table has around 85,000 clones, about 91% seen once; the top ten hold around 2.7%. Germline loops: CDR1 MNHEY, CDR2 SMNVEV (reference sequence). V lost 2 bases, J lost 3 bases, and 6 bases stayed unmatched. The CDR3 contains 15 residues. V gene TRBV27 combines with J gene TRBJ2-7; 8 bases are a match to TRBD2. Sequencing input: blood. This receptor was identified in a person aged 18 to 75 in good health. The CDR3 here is CASSLTGGPFYEQYF. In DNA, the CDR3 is TGTGCCAGCAGTTTAACGGGGGGGCCATTCTACGAGCAGTACTTC.